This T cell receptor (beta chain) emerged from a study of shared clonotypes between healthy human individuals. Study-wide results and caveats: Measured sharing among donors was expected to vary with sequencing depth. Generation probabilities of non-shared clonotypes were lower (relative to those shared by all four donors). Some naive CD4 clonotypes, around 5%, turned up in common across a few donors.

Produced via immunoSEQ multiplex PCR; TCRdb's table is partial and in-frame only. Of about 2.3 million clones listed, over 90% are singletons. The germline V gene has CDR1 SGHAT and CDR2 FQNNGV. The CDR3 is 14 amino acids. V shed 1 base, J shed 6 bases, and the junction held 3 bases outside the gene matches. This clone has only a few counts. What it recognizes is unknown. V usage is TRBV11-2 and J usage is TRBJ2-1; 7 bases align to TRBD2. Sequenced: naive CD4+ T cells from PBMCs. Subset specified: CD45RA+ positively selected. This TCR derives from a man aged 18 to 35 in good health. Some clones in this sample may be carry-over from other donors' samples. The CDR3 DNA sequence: TGTGCCAGCAGCTTAGCGGGGGGACCCAATGAGCAGTTCTTC. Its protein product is CASSLAGGPNEQFF.